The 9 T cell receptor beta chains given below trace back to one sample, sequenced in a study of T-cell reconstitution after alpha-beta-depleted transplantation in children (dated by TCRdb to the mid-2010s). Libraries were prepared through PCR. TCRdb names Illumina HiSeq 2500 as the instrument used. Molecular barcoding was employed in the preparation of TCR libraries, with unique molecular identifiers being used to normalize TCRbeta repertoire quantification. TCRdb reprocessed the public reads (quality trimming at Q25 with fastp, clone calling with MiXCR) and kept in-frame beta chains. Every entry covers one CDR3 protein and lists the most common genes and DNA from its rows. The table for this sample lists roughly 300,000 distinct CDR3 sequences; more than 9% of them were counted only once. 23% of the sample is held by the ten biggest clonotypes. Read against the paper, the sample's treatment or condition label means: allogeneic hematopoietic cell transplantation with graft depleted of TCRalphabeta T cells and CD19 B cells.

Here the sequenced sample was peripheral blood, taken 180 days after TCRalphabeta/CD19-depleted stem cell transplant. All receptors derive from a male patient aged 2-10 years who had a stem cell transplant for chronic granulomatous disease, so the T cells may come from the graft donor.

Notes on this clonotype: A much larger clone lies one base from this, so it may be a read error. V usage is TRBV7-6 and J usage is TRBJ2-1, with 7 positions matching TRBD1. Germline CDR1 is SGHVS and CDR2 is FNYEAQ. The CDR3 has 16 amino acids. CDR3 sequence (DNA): TGTCCCAGCAGCTCGACAGGGAGAGGGCCTGGTTATGAGCAGTTCTTC. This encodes CPSSSTGRGPGYEQFF.

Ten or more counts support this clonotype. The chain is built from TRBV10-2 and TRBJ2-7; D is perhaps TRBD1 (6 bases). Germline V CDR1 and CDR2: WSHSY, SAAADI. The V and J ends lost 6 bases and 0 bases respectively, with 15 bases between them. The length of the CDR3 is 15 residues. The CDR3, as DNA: TGCGCCAGCAGCGGGACAACCTCAATCTCCTACGAGCAGTACTTC. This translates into CASSGTTSISYEQYF.

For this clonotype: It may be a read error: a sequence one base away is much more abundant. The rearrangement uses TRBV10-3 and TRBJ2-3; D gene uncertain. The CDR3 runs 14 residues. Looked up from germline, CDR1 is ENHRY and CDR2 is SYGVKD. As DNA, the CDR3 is TGTGCCATCGGTGAGTCGACTCATGGAGATACGCAGTATTTT. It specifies CAIGESTHGDTQYF.

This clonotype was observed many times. For the CDR3, the DNA is TGTGCCAGCACCAAACAAGAGACCCAGTACTTC. Its translation: CASTKQETQYF. The chain combines TRBV11-2 with TRBJ2-5, with D unresolved. V lost 7 bases, J lost 2 bases, and 5 bases lay in between. Per the germline V gene, CDR1 is SGHAT and CDR2 is FQNNGV. The CDR3 has 11 residues.

The CDR3 region is CASSQVLGSSHPQHF. The CDR3, as DNA: TGCGCCAGCAGCCAAGTGCTGGGTAGCAGTCACCCCCAGCATTTT. This chain joins TRBV4-1 and TRBJ1-5, with D hard to call. CDR1 and CDR2 (germline): MGHRA, YSYEKL. The germline V and J ends were trimmed by 1 base and 10 bases, with 17 bases remaining between them. This CDR3 is built from 15 residues.

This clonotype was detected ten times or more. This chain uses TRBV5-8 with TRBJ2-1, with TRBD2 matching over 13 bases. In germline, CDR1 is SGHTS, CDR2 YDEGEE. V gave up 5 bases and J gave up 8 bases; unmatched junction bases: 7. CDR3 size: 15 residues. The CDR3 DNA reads TGTGCCAGCAGACTCGGACTAGCGGGAGTGGATGAGCAGTTCTTC. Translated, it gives CASRLGLAGVDEQFF.

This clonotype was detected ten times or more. The DNA for the CDR3 is TGTGCCACCAGCAGAGATTCGCTAGCGGGAGCCGGGGAGCTGTTTTTT. It encodes CATSRDSLAGAGELFF. The rearrangement links TRBV15 to TRBJ2-2, with 10 bases lining up with TRBD2. V was clipped by 0 bases and J by 6 bases; unmatched bases: 4. The germline CDR1 and CDR2 sequences are LNHNV and YYDKDF (reference sequence). The CDR3 consists of 16 residues.

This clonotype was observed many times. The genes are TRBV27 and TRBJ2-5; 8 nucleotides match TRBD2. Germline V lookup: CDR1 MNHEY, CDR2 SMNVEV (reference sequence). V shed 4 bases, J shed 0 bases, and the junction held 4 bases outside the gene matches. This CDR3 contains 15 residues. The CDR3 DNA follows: TGTGCCAGCAGTTCCCGACTAGCGTACCAAGAGACCCAGTACTTC. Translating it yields CASSSRLAYQETQYF.

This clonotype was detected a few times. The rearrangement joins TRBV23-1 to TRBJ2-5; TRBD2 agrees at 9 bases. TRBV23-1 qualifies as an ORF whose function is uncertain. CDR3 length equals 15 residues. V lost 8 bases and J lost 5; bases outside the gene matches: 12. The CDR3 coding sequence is TGCGCCAGCTTCCTCCATAGCGGGAGAAGGGAGACCCAGTACTTC. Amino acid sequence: CASFLHSGRRETQYF.